This TCR beta chain was identified in a study of T cells after yellow fever vaccination. Template switching with 5'RACE generated the TCR cDNA and added a universal primer site and UMIs. TCRdb analysed the 5' RACE reads with MiXCR anew, one entry per CDR3 protein. The sample holds some 500,000 distinct CDR3 sequences, about 13% seen once. V lost 5 bases and J lost 5, with 6 bases in between. The CDR3 extends over 11 amino acids. Germline CDR1 reads SGHAT; CDR2 reads FQNNGV. Sequencing used PBMCs, obtained on the day of the yellow fever booster vaccination. This clonotype originated in a man aged 25-45 years who received the YFV17D yellow fever vaccine. This chain joins TRBV11-2 and TRBJ2-5; D call uncertain. The CDR3 loop is CASSPVETQYF. In nucleotides, the CDR3 is TGTGCCAGCAGCCCAGTGGAGACCCAGTACTTC.